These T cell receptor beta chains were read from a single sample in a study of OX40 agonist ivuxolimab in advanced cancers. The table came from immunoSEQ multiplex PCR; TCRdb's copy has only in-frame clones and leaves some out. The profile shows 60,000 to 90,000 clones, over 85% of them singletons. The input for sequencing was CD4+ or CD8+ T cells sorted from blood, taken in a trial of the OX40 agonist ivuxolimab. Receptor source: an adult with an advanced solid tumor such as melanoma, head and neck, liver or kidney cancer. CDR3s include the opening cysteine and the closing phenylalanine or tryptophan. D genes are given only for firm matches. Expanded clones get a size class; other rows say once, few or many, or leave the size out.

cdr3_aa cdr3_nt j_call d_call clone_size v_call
CASSSSGGAGETQYF TGTGCCAGCAGCTCATCAGGGGGCGCGGGAGAGACCCAGTACTTC TRBJ2-5 TRBD1 NA TRBV7-2
CASSEVFGDGYTF TGTGCCAGCAGTGAAGTTTTTGGAGATGGCTACACCTTC TRBJ1-2 NA NA TRBV6-1
CASSRTSETYEQYF TGTGCCAGCTCCAGGACTAGCGAGACGTACGAGCAGTACTTC TRBJ2-7 TRBD2 once TRBV18
CASSLVGQGNYGYTF TGTGCCAGCAGCTTAGTAGGACAGGGAAACTATGGCTACACCTTC TRBJ1-2 TRBD1 NA TRBV7-2
CASSGQGFAGNTIYF TGTGCCAGCAGCGGACAGGGGTTTGCTGGAAACACCATATATTTT TRBJ1-3 TRBD1 NA TRBV25-1
CASKNREGNTEAFF TGTGCCAGTAAAAATAGGGAGGGGAACACTGAAGCTTTCTTT TRBJ1-1 NA NA TRBV19
CASRRQMDGELFF TGTGCCAGCAGGAGGCAGATGGACGGGGAGCTGTTTTTT TRBJ2-2 NA NA TRBV6-1
CATGSPYGYTF TGTGCGACAGGGTCCCCCTATGGCTACACCTTC TRBJ1-2 TRBD1 NA TRBV19
CASSVQGRSTDTQYF TGTGCCAGCAGTGTTCAGGGACGTAGCACAGATACGCAGTATTTT TRBJ2-3 NA NA TRBV6-1
CATSRGDSSAQDNEQFF TGTGCCACCAGCAGAGGAGACTCTAGCGCGCAGGACAATGAGCAGTTCTTC TRBJ2-1 NA NA TRBV15
CASSLVGTESEKLFF TGTGCCAGCAGCTTAGTCGGGACAGAGTCGGAAAAACTGTTTTTT TRBJ1-4 TRBD1 NA TRBV7-9
CASSPRLSSGNTIYF TGTGCCAGCTCACCCAGGCTATCCTCTGGAAACACCATATATTTT TRBJ1-3 NA NA TRBV18
CASIQKGGLLNTEAFF TGTGCCAGCATTCAAAAAGGGGGGCTCCTGAACACTGAAGCTTTCTTT TRBJ1-1 NA few TRBV14
CASRTVSNYGYTF TGTGCCAGCCGGACCGTATCTAACTATGGCTACACCTTC TRBJ1-2 NA NA TRBV27
CASSIGGKDTYGYTF TGTGCCAGTAGTATAGGAGGGAAGGATACTTATGGCTACACCTTC TRBJ1-2 NA NA TRBV19
CASSSGQTTEAFF TGTGCCAGCAGCTCAGGACAGACCACTGAAGCTTTCTTT TRBJ1-1 NA NA TRBV7-3
CASSFRGPTDTQYF TGTGCCAGCAGCTTCCGCGGTCCTACAGATACGCAGTATTTT TRBJ2-3 NA NA TRBV5-6
CASSQMDTQYF TGTGCCAGCAGTCAAATGGATACGCAGTATTTT TRBJ2-3 NA few TRBV6-5
CATLPRRGYNQPQHF TGTGCCACCTTACCCCGCAGGGGTTACAATCAGCCCCAGCATTTT TRBJ1-5 NA NA TRBV15
CASSKGTSNTGELFF TGTGCCAGCAGCAAAGGGACGTCGAACACCGGGGAGCTGTTTTTT TRBJ2-2 NA NA TRBV28
CASSLGIAGGRNEQFF TGTGCCAGCAGCTTAGGGATAGCGGGGGGGCGGAATGAGCAGTTCTTC TRBJ2-1 TRBD2 NA TRBV7-3
CASIRTGVSTGELFF TGTGCCAGTATACGGACAGGGGTTTCGACCGGGGAGCTGTTTTTT TRBJ2-2 TRBD1 NA TRBV19
CASSSVGGLNYEQYF TGTGCCAGCAGCTCTGTTGGGGGGCTCAATTACGAGCAGTACTTC TRBJ2-7 NA NA TRBV11-2
CASSQDPGSYNSPLHF TGCGCCAGCAGCCAAGATCCGGGCTCCTATAATTCACCCCTCCACTTT TRBJ1-6 NA NA TRBV4-1
CASSVGLAGVGDQETQYF TGTGCCAGCAGCGTAGGCCTAGCGGGGGTAGGGGACCAAGAGACCCAGTACTTC TRBJ2-5 TRBD2 NA TRBV9
CASTGDLGSPLHF TGTGCCAGCACCGGAGACCTAGGTTCACCCCTCCACTTT TRBJ1-6 NA NA TRBV11-2
CASSFDGRWDIQYF TGTGCCAGCAGCTTTGATGGGAGGTGGGACATTCAGTACTTC TRBJ2-4 NA NA TRBV5-4
CASSWGQEQYF TGTGCCAGCAGCTGGGGCCAAGAGCAGTACTTC TRBJ2-7 NA NA TRBV5-6
CASTRGEQGPNSPLHF TGTGCCAGCACCAGGGGGGAACAGGGGCCCAATTCACCCCTCCACTTT TRBJ1-6 TRBD1 NA TRBV2
CAWEVTGRGYTF TGTGCCTGGGAGGTGACAGGGAGAGGCTACACCTTC TRBJ1-2 TRBD1 NA TRBV30
CASSSSSYEQYF TGTGCCAGCAGCTCCAGCTCCTACGAGCAGTACTTC TRBJ2-7 NA NA TRBV7-6
CASSLPGDRGGYEQYF TGTGCCAGCAGCTTGCCGGGGGACAGGGGAGGTTACGAGCAGTACTTC TRBJ2-7 TRBD1 NA TRBV5-4
CSARAKEKLFF TGCAGTGCTAGGGCTAAAGAAAAACTGTTTTTT TRBJ1-4 NA NA TRBV20-1
CASSLGGGNKETQYF TGTGCCAGCAGCTTAGGGGGGGGAAACAAAGAGACCCAGTACTTC TRBJ2-5 TRBD2 NA TRBV7-2
CASSPGSGRGLEQFF TGTGCCAGCAGCCCCGGGAGCGGGAGAGGCCTTGAGCAGTTCTTC TRBJ2-1 TRBD2 NA TRBV7-2
CATSKGPGQPQHF TGCGCCACCTCCAAGGGGCCCGGACAGCCCCAGCATTTT TRBJ1-5 NA once TRBV5-1
CASSIGPGGVYGYTF TGTGCCAGTAGTATCGGGCCAGGGGGCGTCTATGGCTACACCTTC TRBJ1-2 TRBD1 once TRBV19
CASRPSGGLKQETQYF TGTGCCAGTAGACCTAGCGGGGGTCTGAAACAAGAGACCCAGTACTTC TRBJ2-5 TRBD2 NA TRBV19
CATQGGGAVEQYF TGTGCCACCCAGGGGGGTGGGGCCGTCGAGCAGTACTTC TRBJ2-7 NA NA TRBV2
CATSRDRQGASTGELFF TGTGCCACCAGCAGAGATAGACAGGGGGCAAGCACCGGGGAGCTGTTTTTT TRBJ2-2 TRBD1 NA TRBV15
CASLGGGSSYNEQFF TGTGCCAGCCTGGGGGGGGGAAGCTCCTACAATGAGCAGTTCTTC TRBJ2-1 TRBD2 NA TRBV28
CASKTSGSTDTQYF TGTGCCAGCAAGACTAGCGGTAGCACAGATACGCAGTATTTT TRBJ2-3 TRBD2 NA TRBV28
CASSPQENTEAFF TGTGCCAGCAGCCCCCAGGAGAACACTGAAGCTTTCTTT TRBJ1-1 NA few TRBV6-5
CASSWGLAGANTGELFF TGTGCCAGCAGCTGGGGACTAGCGGGGGCGAACACCGGGGAGCTGTTTTTT TRBJ2-2 TRBD2 NA TRBV7-3
CASSLSTVDEKLFF TGTGCCAGCAGTCTGAGCACAGTGGATGAAAAACTGTTTTTT TRBJ1-4 NA NA TRBV28
CASSARGQGSWKNTEAFF TGTGCCAGCTCAGCGAGGGGACAGGGTTCCTGGAAGAATACTGAAGCTTTCTTT TRBJ1-1 TRBD1 NA TRBV18
CASSFPTGYNSPLHF TGTGCCAGCAGTTTCCCTACAGGGTATAATTCACCCCTCCACTTT TRBJ1-6 NA NA TRBV28
CASSLEGQFQPQHF TGTGCCAGCAGCTTAGAAGGGCAGTTTCAGCCCCAGCATTTT TRBJ1-5 NA NA TRBV7-2
CASSLYRGYQETQYF TGCGCCAGCAGCTTATACAGGGGTTACCAAGAGACCCAGTACTTC TRBJ2-5 TRBD1 NA TRBV5-1
CASGAGASYEQYF TGTGCCTCCGGGGCAGGGGCCTCCTACGAGCAGTACTTC TRBJ2-7 NA once TRBV6-5
CSAGTGAGANVLTF TGCAGCGCTGGGACAGGGGCTGGGGCCAACGTCCTGACTTTC TRBJ2-6 TRBD1 NA TRBV29-1
CASSLGLAGTDTQYF TGTGCCAGCAGCTTAGGACTAGCGGGCACAGATACGCAGTATTTT TRBJ2-3 TRBD2 NA TRBV7-2
CASSLAVGLAGQYF TGTGCCAGCAGCTTAGCGGTCGGACTAGCGGGGCAGTACTTC TRBJ2-7 TRBD2 NA TRBV7-9
CASSQGGSGAYGGYTF TGCGCCAGCAGCCAAGGTGGCAGTGGGGCTTATGGAGGCTACACCTTC TRBJ1-2 NA NA TRBV4-1